This entry concerns a single TCR beta chain. No antigen is known for it. This sample was taken from a study of Tregs in tolerant kidney transplant recipients. Repertoires were generated with immunoSEQ multiplex PCR, while TCRdb's copy carries only in-frame clones and drops some. This table has 100,000 or so clones, over 85% appearing once. Mixed chimerism was transient after nonmyeloablative marrow transplants from related graft donors. Unstimulated regulatory T cells (CD4+CD25+CD127-), CD4+CD25- non-regulatory cells, CD4 and CD8 cells were FACS-sorted from thawed PBMCs. The germline V gene has CDR1 SEHNR and CDR2 FQNEAQ (reference sequence). Losses at the gene ends were 6 bases for V and 2 bases for J; bases not matched to a gene: 4. The CDR3 runs 13 residues. Points from the study as a whole: The most relevant donor-specific Treg TCRbeta repertoire apparently came from expansion with activated donor B cells. In tolerant patients, donor-specific Tregs outgrew total Tregs, suggesting antigen-driven expansion. For some patients, primers changed over time, blocking nucleotide-level comparison.

The clonotype comes from a human patient who received a combined kidney and bone marrow transplant. Some T cells may originate from the graft donor. Specimen: CD4+ T cells from blood (PBMCs), collected 12 months after the transplant. V gene TRBV7-9 combines with J gene TRBJ2-7, with TRBD1 identical over 7 bases. CDR3 region: CASSFGQAYEQYF. Written as DNA, the CDR3 is TGTGCCAGCAGTTTCGGACAGGCCTACGAGCAGTACTTC.